This T cell receptor beta chain was identified during a study of beta chain features in type 1 diabetes. Study-wide context: Healthy donors, compared against patients, showed similar age, gender and cell yields.

Expressed TCRB transcripts were sequenced, since all the RNA that had been isolated was reverse transcribed. Measured with immunoSEQ multiplex PCR; TCRdb has only the in-frame clones, and not every one. The sample shows hundreds of thousands of clones, around a sixth of them seen only once. This clone was observed a single time. This CDR3 is 15 amino acids long. In germline, CDR1 is SGHTA, CDR2 FQGNSA. The J gene is TRBJ2-5, the V gene TRBV7-2, with TRBD1 identical over 7 bases. The J call may not be correct, given that the DNA end is closer to TRBJ2-7. The receptor comes from a woman aged 18 to 35 in good health. Sequenced: naive CD4+ T cells from blood. This CDR3 is CASSKRGQANYEQYF. The CDR3 nucleotides are TGTGCCAGCAGCAAACGCGGACAGGCAAACTACGAGCAGTACTTC.